Many counts were recorded for the clone carrying this TCR beta chain. MiXCR, applied by TCRdb to the RACE reads, yields one record per CDR3 protein. The sample shows about 89,000 distinct CDR3 sequences, more than 10% of them seen only once. The data were taken from a study of human T cells and chemical hapten exposure. Trimming shortened V by 5 bases and J by 9 bases, and 14 bases separated the two germline ends. The CDR3 runs 14 residues. Time point in this sample: pre-sensitization, week 0. Indicated treatment: therapeutic diphenylcyclopropenone sensitization with weekly scalp DPC. The chain employs TRBV12-3 or TRBV12-4 and TRBJ1-6; D is unclear. The receptor comes from a woman in her fifties or sixties with alopecia areata. Some clones in this sample may be carry-over from other donors' samples. The sequencing here drew on whole blood, taken in connection with sensitization to the hapten diphenylcyclopropenone (DPC). In DNA form, the CDR3 reads TGTGCCAGCAGTAAACGGGCCAGTACTTCACCCCTCCACTTT. Its translation: CASSKRASTSPLHF.